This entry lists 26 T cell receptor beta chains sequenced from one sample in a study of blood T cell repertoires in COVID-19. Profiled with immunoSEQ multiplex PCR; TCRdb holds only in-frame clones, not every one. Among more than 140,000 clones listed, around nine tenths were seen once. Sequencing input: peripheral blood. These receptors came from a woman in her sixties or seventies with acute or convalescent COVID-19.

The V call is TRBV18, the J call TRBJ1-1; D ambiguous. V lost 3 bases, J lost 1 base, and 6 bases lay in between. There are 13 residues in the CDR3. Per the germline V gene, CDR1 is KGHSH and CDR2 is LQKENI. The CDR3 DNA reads TGTGCCAGCTCACCGAACACGAACACTGAAGCTTTCTTT. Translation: CASSPNTNTEAFF.

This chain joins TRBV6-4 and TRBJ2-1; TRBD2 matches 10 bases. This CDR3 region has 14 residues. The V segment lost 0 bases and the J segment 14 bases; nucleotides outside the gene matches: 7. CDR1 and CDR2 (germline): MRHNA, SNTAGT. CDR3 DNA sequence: TGTGCCAGCAGTGACTCGAGCGGGGGGGCCGCGGAGTTCTTC. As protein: CASSDSSGGAAEFF.

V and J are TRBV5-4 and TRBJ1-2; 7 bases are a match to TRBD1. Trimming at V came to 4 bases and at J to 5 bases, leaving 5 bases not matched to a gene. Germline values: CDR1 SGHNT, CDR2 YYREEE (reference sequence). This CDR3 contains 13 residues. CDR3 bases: TGTGCCAGCAGCATAACAGGGGCGTATGGCTACACCTTC. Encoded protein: CASSITGAYGYTF. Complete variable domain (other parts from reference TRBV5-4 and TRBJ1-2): ETGVTQSPTHLIKTRGQQVTLRCSSQSGHNTVSWYQQALGQGPQFIFQYYREEENGRGNFPPRFSGLQFPNYSSELNVNALELDDSALYLCASSITGAYGYTFGSGTRLTVV.

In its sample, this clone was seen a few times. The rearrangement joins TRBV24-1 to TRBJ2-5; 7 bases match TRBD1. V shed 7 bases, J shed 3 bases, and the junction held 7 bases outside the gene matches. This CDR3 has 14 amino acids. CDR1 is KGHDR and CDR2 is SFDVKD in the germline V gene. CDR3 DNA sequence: TGTGCCACCAGGAAAGGGACAGCCGAAGAGACCCAGTACTTC. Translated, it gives CATRKGTAEETQYF.

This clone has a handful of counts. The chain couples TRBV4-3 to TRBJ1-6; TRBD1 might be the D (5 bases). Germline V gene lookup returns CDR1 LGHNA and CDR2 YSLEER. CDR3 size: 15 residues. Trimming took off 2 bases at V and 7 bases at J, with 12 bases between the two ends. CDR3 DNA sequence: TGCGCCAGCAGCCAAATGCGGGGGGGGAATTCACCCCTCCACTTT. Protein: CASSQMRGGNSPLHF.

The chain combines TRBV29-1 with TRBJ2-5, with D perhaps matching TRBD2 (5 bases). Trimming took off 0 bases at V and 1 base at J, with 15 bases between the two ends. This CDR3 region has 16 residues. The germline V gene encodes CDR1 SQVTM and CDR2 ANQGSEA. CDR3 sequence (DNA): TGCAGCGTTGAAGATGATGGCGGACTGCCCCAAGAGACCCAGTACTTC. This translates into CSVEDDGGLPQETQYF.

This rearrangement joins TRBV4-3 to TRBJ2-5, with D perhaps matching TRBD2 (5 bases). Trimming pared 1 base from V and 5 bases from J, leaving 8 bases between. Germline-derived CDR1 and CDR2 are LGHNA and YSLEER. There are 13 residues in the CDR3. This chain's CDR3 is CASSQARGETQYF. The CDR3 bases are TGCGCCAGCAGCCAAGCCCGCGGGGAGACCCAGTACTTC.

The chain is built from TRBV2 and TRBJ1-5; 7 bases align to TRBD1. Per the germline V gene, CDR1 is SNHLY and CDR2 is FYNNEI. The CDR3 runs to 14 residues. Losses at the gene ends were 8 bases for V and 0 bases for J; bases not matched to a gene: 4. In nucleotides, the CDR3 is TGTGCCAGCGAGGGACAGAATAGCAATCAGCCCCAGCATTTT. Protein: CASEGQNSNQPQHF.

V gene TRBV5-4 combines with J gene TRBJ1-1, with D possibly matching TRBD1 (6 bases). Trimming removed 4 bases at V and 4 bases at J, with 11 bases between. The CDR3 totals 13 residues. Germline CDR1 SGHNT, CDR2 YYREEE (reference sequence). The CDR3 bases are TGTGCCAGCAGCCTAACAGGGATCACTGAAGCTTTCTTT. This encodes CASSLTGITEAFF.

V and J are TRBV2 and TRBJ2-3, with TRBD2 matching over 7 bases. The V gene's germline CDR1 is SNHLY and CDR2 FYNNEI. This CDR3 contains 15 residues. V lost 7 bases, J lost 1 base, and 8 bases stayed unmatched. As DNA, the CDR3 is TGTGCCAGCACCCAGACTAGCTGGGGCACAGATACGCAGTATTTT. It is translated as CASTQTSWGTDTQYF.

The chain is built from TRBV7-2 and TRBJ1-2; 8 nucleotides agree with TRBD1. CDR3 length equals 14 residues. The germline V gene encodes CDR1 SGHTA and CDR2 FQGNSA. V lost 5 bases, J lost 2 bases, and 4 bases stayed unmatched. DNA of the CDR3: TGTGCCAGCAGCCAGGACAGGGAAAACTATGGCTACACCTTC. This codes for CASSQDRENYGYTF. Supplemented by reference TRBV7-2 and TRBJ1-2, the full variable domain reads GAGVSQSPSNKVTEKGKDVELRCDPISGHTALYWYRQSLGQGLEFLIYFQGNSAPDKSGLPSDRFSAERTGGSVSTLTIQRTQQEDSAVYLCASSQDRENYGYTFGSGTRLTVV.

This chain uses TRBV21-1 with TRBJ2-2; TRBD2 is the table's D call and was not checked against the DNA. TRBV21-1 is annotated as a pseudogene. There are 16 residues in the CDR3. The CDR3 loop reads CASSKEGGADPGELFF. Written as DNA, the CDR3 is TGTGCCAGCAGCAAAGAAGGGGGGGCCGACCCCGGGGAGCTGTTTTTT.

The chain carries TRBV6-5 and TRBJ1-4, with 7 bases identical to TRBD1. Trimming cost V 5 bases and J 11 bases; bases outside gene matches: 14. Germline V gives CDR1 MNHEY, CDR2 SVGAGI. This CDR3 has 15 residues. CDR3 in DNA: TGTGCCAGCAGTAAACCGGGACAGCCCCACGGGAAACTGTTTTTT. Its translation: CASSKPGQPHGKLFF.

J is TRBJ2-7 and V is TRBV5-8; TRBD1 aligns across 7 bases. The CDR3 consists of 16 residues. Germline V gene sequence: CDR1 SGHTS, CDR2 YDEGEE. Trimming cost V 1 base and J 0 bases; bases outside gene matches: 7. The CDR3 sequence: CASSLPGQPSSYEQYF. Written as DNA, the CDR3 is TGTGCCAGCAGCTTGCCGGGACAGCCGAGCTCCTACGAGCAGTACTTC. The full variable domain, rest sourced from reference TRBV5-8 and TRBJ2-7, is EAGVTQSPTHLIKTRGQQATLRCSPISGHTSVYWYQQALGLGLQFLLWYDEGEERNRGNFPPRFSGRQFPNYSSELNVNALELEDSALYLCASSLPGQPSSYEQYFGPGTRLTVT.

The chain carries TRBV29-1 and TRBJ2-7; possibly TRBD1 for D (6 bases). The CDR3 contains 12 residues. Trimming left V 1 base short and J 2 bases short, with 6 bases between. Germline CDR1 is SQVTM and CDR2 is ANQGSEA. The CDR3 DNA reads TGCAGCGTTGAAGGACAGGCCTACGAGCAGTACTTC. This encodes CSVEGQAYEQYF.

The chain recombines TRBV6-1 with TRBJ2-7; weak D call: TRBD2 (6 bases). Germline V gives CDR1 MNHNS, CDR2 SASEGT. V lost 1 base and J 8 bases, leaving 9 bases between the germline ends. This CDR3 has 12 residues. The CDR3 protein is CASSEEGLKQYF. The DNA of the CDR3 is TGTGCCAGCAGTGAAGAAGGACTAAAGCAGTACTTC.

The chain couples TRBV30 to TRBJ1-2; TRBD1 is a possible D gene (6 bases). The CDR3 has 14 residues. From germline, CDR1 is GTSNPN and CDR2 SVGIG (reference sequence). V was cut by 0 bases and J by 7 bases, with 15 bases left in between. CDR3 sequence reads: CAWSVGALGSGYTF. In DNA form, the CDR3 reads TGTGCCTGGAGTGTGGGGGCCCTCGGAAGTGGCTACACCTTC.

The CDR3 region is CASSQAPGAYEQYF. The CDR3 DNA sequence: TGCGCCAGCAGCCAAGCCCCAGGGGCCTACGAGCAGTACTTC. The chain couples TRBV4-1 to TRBJ2-7; D may be TRBD1 (6 bases). The V end was cut by 1 base, the J end by 2 bases, with 9 bases between. The length of the CDR3 is 14 residues. Germline V gives CDR1 MGHRA, CDR2 YSYEKL.

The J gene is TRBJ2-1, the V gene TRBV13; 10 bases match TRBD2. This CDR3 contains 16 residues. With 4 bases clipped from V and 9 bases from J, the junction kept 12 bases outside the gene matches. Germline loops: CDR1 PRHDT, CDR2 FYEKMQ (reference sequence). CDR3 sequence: CASSYALAGPRGEQFF. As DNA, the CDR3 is TGTGCCAGCAGCTACGCACTAGCGGGGCCCCGCGGTGAGCAGTTCTTC. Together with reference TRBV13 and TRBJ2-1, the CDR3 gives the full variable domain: AAGVIQSPRHLIKEKRETATLKCYPIPRHDTVYWYQQGPGQDPQFLISFYEKMQSDKGSIPDRFSAQQFSDYHSELNMSSLELGDSALYFCASSYALAGPRGEQFFGPGTRLTVL.

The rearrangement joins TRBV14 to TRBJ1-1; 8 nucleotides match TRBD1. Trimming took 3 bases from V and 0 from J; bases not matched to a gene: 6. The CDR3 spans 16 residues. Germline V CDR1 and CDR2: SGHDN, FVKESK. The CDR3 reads CASSHGTGLMNTEAFF. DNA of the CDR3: TGTGCCAGCAGCCACGGGACAGGCTTAATGAACACTGAAGCTTTCTTT.

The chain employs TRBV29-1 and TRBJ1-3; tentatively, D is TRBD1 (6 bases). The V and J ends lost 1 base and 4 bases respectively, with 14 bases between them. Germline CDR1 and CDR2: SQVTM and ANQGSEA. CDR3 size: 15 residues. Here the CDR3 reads CSVEAGTIEGNTIYF. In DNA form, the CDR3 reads TGCAGCGTTGAAGCCGGGACAATAGAAGGAAACACCATATATTTT.

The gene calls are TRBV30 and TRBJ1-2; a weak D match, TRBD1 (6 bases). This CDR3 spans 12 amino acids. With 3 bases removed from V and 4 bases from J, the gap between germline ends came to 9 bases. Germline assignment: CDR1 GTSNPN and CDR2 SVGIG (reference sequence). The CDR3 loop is CAWRGDIYGYTF. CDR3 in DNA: TGTGCCTGGAGGGGGGACATCTATGGCTACACCTTC.

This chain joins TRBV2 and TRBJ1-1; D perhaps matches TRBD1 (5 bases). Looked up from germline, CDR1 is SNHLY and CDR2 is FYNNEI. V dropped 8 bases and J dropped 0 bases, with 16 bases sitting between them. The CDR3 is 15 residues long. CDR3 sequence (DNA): TGTGCCAGCGGGGGGGGGAACGAACTGAACACTGAAGCTTTCTTT. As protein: CASGGGNELNTEAFF.

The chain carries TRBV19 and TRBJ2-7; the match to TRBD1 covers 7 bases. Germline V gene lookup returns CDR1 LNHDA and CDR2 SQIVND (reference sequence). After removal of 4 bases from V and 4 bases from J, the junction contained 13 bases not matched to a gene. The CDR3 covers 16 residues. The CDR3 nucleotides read TGTGCCAGTAGTAAGGGGGCGGAGAGTTACTATTACGAGCAGTACTTC. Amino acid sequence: CASSKGAESYYYEQYF. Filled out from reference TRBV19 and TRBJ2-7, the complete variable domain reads DGGITQSPKYLFRKEGQNVTLSCEQNLNHDAMYWYRQDPGQGLRLIYYSQIVNDFQKGDIAEGYSVSREKKESFPLTVTSAQKNPTAFYLCASSKGAESYYYEQYFGPGTRLTVT.

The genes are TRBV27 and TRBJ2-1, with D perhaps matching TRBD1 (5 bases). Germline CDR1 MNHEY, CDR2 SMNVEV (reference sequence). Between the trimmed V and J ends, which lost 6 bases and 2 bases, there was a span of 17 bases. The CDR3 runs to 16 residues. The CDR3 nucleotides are TGTGCCAGCAGAGACAGACCACAGCCGCCCTACAATGAGCAGTTCTTC. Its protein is CASRDRPQPPYNEQFF.

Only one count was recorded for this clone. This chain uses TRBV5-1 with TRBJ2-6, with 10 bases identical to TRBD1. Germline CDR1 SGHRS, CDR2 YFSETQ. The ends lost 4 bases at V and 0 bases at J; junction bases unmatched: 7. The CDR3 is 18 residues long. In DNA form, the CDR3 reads TGCGCCAGCAGCGTGACAGGGGGCGGAATCTCTGGGGCCAACGTCCTGACTTTC. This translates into CASSVTGGGISGANVLTF. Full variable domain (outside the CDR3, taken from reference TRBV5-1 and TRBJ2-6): KAGVTQTPRYLIKTRGQQVTLSCSPISGHRSVSWYQQTPGQGLQFLFEYFSETQRNKGNFPGRFSGRQFSNSRSEMNVSTLELGDSALYLCASSVTGGGISGANVLTFGAGSRLTVL.